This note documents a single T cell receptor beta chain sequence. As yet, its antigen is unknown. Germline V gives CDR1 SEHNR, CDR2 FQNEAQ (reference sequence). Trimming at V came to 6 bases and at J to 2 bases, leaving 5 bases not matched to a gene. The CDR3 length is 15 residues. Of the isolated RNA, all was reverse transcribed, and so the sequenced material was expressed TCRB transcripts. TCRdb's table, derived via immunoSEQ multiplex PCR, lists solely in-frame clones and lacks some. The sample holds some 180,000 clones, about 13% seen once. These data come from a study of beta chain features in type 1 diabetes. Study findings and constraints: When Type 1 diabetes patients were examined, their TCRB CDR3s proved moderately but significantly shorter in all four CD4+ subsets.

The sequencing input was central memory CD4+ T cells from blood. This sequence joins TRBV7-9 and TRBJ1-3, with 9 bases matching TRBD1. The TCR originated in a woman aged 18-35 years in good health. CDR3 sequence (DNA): TGTGCCAGCAGAGAGGGACAGGGAGCTGGAAACACCATATATTTT. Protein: CASREGQGAGNTIYF.